Included here is one T cell receptor (beta chain) sequence, with context. Its specificity is not known. 13 Jbeta primers and 60 Vbeta primers were used for the PCR. TCRdb's table, derived via immunoSEQ multiplex PCR, lists solely in-frame clones and lacks some. This table holds over 120,000 clones, 65% to 80% found once. This sample was taken from a study of cytomegalovirus exposure and HLA in healthy donors. Study-wide results and limits: In a later analysis, TCR beta V- and J-gene trimming was associated with a missense DCLRE1C variant. The listing of about 150 TCR beta chains classed them as cytomegalovirus-associated. Previously analyzed data showed that most TCR beta V segments were productive at a frequency of about 90% or about 30%.

As for the donors, each was a healthy bone marrow donor. This clonotype originated in a man between 25 and 39 years old in good health and CMV-seronegative. Sequencing was carried out using PBMCs.

CDR3 in amino acids: CASSPDRTKSYTF. The CDR3 DNA sequence: TGTGCCAGCAGTCCTGACAGGACGAAGAGCTACACCTTC. The rearrangement links TRBV6-6 to TRBJ1-2, with TRBD1 as a possible D gene (6 bases). V was pared by 5 bases and J by 9 bases, with 16 bases between. Germline values: CDR1 MNHNY, CDR2 SVGAGI (reference sequence). The CDR3 spans 13 residues.